The present entry profiles one TCR beta chain with its context. This sample was taken from a study of blood T cells in healthy people across ages. A second PCR, run for roughly 6 to 11 cycles, used a sample-barcoded 5' primer plus a J-beta primer mix. One entry per CDR3 protein results from TCRdb running MiXCR on the 5' RACE reads. This sample has over 600,000 distinct CDR3 sequences, with about 46% found just once. Germline lookup yields CDR1 LGHNA and CDR2 YSLEER. The V and J ends lost 0 bases and 4 bases, in that order; junction bases with no gene match: 3. CDR3 length: 15 residues. The rearrangement uses TRBV4-3 and TRBJ1-1, with 9 nucleotides matching TRBD1. The sequence derives from a man of 80 years or more in good health. Material: blood. CDR3 DNA: TGCGCCAGCAGCCAAGAACAGGGGGCGGGCACTGAAGCTTTCTTT. Protein: CASSQEQGAGTEAFF.